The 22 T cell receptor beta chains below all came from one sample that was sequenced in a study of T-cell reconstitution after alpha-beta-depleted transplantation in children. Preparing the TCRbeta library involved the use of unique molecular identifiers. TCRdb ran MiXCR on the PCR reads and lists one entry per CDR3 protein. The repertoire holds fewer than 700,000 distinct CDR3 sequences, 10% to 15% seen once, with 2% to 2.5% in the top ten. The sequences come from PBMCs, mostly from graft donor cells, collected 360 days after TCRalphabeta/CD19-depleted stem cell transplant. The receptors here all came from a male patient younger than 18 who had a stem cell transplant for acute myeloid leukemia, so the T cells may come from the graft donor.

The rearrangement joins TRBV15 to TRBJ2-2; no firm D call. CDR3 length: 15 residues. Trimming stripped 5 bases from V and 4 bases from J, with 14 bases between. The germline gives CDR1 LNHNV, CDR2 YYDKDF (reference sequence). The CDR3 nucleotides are TGTGCCACCAGCGTCATAGGTCACCCCACCGGGGAGCTGTTTTTT. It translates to CATSVIGHPTGELFF.

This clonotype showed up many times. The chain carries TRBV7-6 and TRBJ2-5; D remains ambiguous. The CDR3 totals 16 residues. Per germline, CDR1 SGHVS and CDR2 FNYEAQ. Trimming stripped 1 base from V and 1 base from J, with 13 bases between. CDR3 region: CASSLVVRTTQETQYF. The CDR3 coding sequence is TGTGCCAGCAGCTTAGTGGTACGGACCACCCAAGAGACCCAGTACTTC.

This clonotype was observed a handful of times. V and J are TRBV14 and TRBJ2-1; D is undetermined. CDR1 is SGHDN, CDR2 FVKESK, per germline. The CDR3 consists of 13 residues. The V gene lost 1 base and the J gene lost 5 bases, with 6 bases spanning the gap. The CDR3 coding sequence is TGTGCCAGCAGCCAAGGGGCCCACAATGAGCAGTTCTTC. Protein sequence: CASSQGAHNEQFF. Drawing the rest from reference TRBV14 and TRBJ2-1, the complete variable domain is EAGVTQFPSHSVIEKGQTVTLRCDPISGHDNLYWYRRVMGKEIKFLLHFVKESKQDESGMPNNRFLAERTGGTYSTLKVQPAELEDSGVYFCASSQGAHNEQFFGPGTRLTVL.

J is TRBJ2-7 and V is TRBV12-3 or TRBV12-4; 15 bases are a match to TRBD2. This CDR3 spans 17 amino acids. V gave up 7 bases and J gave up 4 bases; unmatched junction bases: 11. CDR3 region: CASNDDLGTSGRYEQYF. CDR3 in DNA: TGTGCCAGCAATGACGATCTCGGGACTAGCGGGAGGTACGAGCAGTACTTC.

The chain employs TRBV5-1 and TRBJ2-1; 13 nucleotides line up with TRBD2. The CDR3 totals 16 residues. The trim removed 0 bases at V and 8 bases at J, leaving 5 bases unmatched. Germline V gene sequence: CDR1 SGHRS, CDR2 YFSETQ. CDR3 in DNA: TGCGCCAGCAGCTTGGGGGGACTAGCGGGATTCTATGAGCAGTTCTTC. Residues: CASSLGGLAGFYEQFF.

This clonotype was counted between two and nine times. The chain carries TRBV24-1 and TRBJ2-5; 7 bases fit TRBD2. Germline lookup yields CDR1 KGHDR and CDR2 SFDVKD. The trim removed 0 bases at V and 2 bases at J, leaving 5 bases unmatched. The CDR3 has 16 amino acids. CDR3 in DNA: TGTGCCACCAGTGATTTGCGGGGGGATTCGCAAGAGACCCAGTACTTC. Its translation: CATSDLRGDSQETQYF.

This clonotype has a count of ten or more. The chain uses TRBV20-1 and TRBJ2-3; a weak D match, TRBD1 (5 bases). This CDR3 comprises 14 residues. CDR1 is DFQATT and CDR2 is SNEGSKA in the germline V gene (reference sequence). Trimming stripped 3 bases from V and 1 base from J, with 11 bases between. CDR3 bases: TGCAGTGCTAGTGAGGCCAGGGGCACAGATACGCAGTATTTT. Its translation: CSASEARGTDTQYF.

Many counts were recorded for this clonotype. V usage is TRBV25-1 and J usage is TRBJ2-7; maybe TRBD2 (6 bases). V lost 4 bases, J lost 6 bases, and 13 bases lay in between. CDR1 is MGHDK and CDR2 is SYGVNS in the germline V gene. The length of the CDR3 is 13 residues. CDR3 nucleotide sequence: TGTGCCAGCAGTGTGGAGGGCTTCGGCGAGCAGTACTTC. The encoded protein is CASSVEGFGEQYF.

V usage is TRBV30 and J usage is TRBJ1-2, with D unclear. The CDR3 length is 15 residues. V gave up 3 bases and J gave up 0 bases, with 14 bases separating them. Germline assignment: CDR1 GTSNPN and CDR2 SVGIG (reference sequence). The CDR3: CAWRGPRPPNYGYTF. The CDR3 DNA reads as TGTGCCTGGAGGGGCCCCAGACCACCTAACTATGGCTACACCTTC.

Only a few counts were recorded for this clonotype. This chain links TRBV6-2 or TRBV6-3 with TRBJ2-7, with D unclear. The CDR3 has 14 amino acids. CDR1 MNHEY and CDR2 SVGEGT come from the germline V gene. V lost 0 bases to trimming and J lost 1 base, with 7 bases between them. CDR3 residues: CASSYSPTSYEQYF. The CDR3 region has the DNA TGTGCCAGCAGTTACTCCCCTACATCCTACGAGCAGTACTTC.

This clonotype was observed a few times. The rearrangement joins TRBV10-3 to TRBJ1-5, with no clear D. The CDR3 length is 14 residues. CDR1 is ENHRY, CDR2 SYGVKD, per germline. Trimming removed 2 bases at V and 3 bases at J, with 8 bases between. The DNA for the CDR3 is TGTGCCATCAGTGAGGCAAGTCTCAATCAGCCCCAGCATTTT. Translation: CAISEASLNQPQHF.

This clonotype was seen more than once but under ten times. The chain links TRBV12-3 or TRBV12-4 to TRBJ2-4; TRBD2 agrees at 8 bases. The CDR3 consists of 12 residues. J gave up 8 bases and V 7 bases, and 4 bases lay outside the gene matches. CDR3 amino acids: CASMGLGDIQYF. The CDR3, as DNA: TGTGCCAGCATGGGACTAGGGGACATTCAGTACTTC.

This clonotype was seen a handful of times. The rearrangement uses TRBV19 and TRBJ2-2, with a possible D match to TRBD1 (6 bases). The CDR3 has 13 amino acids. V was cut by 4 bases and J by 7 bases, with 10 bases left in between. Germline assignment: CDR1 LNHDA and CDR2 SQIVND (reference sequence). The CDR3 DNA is TGTGCCAGTAGTAACACAGGGCTCGGGGAGCTGTTTTTT. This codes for CASSNTGLGELFF.

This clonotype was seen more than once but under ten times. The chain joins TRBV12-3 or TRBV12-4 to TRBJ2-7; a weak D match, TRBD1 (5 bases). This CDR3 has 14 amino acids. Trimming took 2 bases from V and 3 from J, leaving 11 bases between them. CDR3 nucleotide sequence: TGTGCCAGCAGTTTATCGGAGACAGTCTACGAGCAGTACTTC. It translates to CASSLSETVYEQYF.

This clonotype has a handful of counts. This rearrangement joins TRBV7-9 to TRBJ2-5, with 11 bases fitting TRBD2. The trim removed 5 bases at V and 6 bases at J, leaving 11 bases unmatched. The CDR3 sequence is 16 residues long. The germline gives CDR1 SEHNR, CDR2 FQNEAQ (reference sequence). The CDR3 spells CASSNGWTSGHQTQYF. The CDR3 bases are TGTGCCAGCAGCAATGGGTGGACTAGCGGGCACCAGACCCAGTACTTC.

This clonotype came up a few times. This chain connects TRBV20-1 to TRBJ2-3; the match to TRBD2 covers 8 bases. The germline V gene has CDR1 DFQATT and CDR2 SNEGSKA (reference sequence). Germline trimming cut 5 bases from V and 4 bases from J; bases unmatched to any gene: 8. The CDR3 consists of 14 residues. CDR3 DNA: TGCAGTGCTTGGGCGGGAGGCTTCGCAGATACGCAGTATTTT. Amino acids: CSAWAGGFADTQYF.

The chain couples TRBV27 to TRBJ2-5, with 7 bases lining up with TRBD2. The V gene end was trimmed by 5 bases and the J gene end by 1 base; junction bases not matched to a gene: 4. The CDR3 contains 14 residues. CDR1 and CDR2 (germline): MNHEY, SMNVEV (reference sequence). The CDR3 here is CASSNLAAQETQYF. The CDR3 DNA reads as TGTGCCAGCAGTAACCTAGCGGCCCAAGAGACCCAGTACTTC.

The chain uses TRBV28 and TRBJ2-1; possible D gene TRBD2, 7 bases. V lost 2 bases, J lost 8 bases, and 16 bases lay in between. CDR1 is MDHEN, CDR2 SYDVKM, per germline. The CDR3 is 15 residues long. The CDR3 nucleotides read TGTGCCAGCAGTTTAGGGGGGGCGATGGGCTATGAGCAGTTCTTC. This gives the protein CASSLGGAMGYEQFF.

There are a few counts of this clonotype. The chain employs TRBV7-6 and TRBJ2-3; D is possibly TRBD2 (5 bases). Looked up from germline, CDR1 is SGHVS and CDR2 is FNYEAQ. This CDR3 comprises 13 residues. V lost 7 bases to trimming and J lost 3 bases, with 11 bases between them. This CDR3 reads CASTRDVTDTQYF. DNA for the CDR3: TGTGCCAGCACCCGGGATGTAACAGATACGCAGTATTTT.

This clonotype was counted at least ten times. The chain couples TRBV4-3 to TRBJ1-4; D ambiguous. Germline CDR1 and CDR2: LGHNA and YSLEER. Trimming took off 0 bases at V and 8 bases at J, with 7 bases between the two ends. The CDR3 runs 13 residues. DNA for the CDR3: TGCGCCAGCAGCCAAGATTCGGTAGAAAAACTGTTTTTT. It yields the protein CASSQDSVEKLFF.

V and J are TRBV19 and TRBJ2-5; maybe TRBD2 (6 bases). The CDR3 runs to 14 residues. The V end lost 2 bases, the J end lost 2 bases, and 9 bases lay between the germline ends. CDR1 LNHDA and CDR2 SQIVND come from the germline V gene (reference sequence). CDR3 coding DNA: TGTGCCAGTAGTATACTCGGGGGACAAGAGACCCAGTACTTC. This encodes CASSILGGQETQYF.

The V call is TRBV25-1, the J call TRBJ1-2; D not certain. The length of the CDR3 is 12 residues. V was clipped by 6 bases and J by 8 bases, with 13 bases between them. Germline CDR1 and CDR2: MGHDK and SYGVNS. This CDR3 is CASRKLVGGYTF. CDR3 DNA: TGTGCCAGCAGGAAGCTGGTGGGGGGCTACACCTTC.